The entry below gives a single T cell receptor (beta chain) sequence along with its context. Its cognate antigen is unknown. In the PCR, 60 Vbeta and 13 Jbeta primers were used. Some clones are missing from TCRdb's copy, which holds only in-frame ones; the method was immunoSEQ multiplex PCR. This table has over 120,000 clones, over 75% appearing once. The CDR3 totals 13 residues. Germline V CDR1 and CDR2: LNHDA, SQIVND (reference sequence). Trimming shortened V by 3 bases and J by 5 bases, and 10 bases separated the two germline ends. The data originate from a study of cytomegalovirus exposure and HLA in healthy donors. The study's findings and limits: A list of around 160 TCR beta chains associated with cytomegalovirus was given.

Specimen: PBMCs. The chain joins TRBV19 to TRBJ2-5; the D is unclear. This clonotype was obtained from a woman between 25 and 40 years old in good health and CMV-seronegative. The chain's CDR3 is CASSMTDRETQYF. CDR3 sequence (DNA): TGTGCCAGTAGTATGACTGACCGTGAGACCCAGTACTTC.